This T cell receptor beta chain was recovered during a study of graft-versus-host responses after intestinal transplantation. Study as a whole: Multivisceral, liver-intestinal, or isolated intestinal grafts went to recipients. After anti-thymocyte globulin induction, recipients took tacrolimus and steroids for three to four years.

As for this clone: The antigen is unknown.

The table came from immunoSEQ multiplex PCR; TCRdb's copy has only in-frame clones and leaves some out. The profile shows approximately 110,000 clones, roughly nine tenths of them singletons. The CDR3 contains 17 residues. Unmatched junction bases numbered 2, after V lost 0 bases and J lost 2 bases. Germline assignment: CDR1 SGDLS and CDR2 YYNGEE. General observations from the study: The recipient marrow held GvH clones, and some of them showed up first in ileum or blood.

Sample: unstimulated CD4+ T cells sorted from spleen or lymph node cells, taken before transplant. This clonotype was obtained from a human donor who was the organ donor for an intestinal transplant. V is TRBV9 and J is TRBJ2-6, with 10 positions matching TRBD1. The CDR3 here is CASSVGTGGAGANVLTF. CDR3 bases: TGTGCCAGCAGCGTAGGGACAGGGGGAGCTGGGGCCAACGTCCTGACTTTC.